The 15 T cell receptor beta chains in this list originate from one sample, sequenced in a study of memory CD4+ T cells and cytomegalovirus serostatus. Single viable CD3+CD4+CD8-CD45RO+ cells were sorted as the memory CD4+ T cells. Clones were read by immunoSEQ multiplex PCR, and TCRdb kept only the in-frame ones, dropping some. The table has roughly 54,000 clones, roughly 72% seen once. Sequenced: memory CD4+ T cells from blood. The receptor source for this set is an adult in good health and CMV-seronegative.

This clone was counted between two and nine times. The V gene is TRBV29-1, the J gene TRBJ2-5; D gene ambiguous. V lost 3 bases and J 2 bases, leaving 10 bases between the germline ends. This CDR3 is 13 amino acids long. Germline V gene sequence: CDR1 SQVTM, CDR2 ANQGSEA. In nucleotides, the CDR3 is TGCAGCGTTGACAGGTTGATACAAGAGACCCAGTACTTC. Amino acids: CSVDRLIQETQYF.

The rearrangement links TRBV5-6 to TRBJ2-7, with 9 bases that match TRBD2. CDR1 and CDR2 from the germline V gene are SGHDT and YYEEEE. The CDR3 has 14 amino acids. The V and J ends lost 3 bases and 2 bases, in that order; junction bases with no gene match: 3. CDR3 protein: CASSWGGRAYEQYF. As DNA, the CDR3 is TGTGCCAGCAGCTGGGGCGGGAGGGCCTACGAGCAGTACTTC.

This CDR3 reads CASSLGTGETYEQYF. CDR3 in DNA: TGTGCCAGCAGCTTAGGTACGGGAGAAACCTACGAGCAGTACTTC. The chain combines TRBV11-3 with TRBJ2-7, with D tentatively TRBD2 (6 bases). This CDR3 spans 15 amino acids. Germline V lookup: CDR1 SGHNT, CDR2 YENEEA. Trimming stripped 1 base from V and 2 bases from J, with 12 bases between. The full variable domain, in which reference TRBV11-3 and TRBJ2-7 provide the parts outside the CDR3, is EAGVVQSPRYKIIEKKQPVAFWCNPISGHNTLYWYLQNLGQGPELLIRYENEEAVDDSQLPKDRFSAERLKGVDSTLKIQPAELGDSAVYLCASSLGTGETYEQYFGPGTRLTVT.

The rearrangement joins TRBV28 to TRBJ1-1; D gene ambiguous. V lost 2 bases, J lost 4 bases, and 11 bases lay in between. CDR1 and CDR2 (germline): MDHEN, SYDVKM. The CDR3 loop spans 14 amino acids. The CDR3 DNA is TGTGCCAGCAGTTTAAACAGCTACACCACTGAAGCTTTCTTT. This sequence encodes CASSLNSYTTEAFF.

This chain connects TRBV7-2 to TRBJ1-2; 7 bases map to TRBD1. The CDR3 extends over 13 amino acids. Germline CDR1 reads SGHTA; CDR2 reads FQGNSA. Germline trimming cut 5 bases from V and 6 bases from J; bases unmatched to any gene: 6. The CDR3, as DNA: TGTGCCAGCAGCAGGGGGCAGGGTGATGGCTACACCTTC. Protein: CASSRGQGDGYTF.

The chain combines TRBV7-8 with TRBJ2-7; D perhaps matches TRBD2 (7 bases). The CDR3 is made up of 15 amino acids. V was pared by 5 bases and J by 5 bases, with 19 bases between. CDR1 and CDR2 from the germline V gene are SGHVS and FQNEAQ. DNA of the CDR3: TGTGCCAGCAGCCGAGACAGGACTAGTCAAAACGAGCAGTACTTC. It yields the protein CASSRDRTSQNEQYF.

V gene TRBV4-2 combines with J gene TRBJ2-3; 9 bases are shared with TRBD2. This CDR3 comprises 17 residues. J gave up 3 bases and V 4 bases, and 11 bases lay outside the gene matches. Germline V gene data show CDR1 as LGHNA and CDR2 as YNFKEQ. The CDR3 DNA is TGTGCCAGCAGCCTGACCCAGGATAGCGGGGGTACAGATACGCAGTATTTT. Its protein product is CASSLTQDSGGTDTQYF.

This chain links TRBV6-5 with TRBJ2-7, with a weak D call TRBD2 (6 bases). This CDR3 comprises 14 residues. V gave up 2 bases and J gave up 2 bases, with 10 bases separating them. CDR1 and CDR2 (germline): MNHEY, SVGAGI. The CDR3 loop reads CASSYTSSAYEQYF. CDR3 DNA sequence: TGTGCCAGCAGTTACACTAGCTCCGCCTACGAGCAGTACTTC.

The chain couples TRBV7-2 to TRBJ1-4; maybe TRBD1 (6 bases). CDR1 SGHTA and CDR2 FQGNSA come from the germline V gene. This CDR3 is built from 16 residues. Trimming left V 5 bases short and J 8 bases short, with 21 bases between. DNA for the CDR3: TGTGCCAGCAGCCCCACGGGGGGCAGGGTGGGCGAAAAACTGTTTTTT. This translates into CASSPTGGRVGEKLFF.

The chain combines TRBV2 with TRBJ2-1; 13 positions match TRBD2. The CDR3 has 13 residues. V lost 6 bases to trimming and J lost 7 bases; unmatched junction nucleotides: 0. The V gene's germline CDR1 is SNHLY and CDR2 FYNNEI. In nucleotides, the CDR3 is TGTGCCAGCAGGACTAGCGGGGGGAATGAGCAGTTCTTC. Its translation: CASRTSGGNEQFF.

This chain's CDR3 is CASSPGQGLLGDGYTF. The CDR3 DNA reads as TGTGCCAGCAGCCCGGGACAGGGATTATTGGGGGATGGCTACACCTTC. This chain uses TRBV27 with TRBJ1-2; 9 nucleotides agree with TRBD1. The CDR3 sequence is 16 residues long. The germline CDR1 and CDR2 sequences are MNHEY and SMNVEV (reference sequence). Unmatched junction bases numbered 14, after V lost 6 bases and J lost 6 bases.

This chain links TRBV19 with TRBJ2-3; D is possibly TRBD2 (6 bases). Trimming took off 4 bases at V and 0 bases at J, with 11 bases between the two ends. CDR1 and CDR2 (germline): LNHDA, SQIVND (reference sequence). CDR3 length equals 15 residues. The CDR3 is CASSTYGGSTDTQYF. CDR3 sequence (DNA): TGTGCCAGTAGTACATACGGGGGTAGCACAGATACGCAGTATTTT.

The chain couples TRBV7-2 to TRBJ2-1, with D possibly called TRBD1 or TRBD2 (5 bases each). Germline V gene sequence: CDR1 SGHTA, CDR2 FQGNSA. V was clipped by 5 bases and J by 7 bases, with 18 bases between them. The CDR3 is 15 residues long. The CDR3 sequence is CASSRPGTPGNEQFF. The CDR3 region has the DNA TGTGCCAGCAGCAGGCCCGGGACCCCAGGGAATGAGCAGTTCTTC.

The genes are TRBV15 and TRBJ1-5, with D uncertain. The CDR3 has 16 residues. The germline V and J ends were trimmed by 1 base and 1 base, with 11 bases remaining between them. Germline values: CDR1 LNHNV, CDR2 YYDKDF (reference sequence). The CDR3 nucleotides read TGTGCCACCAGCAGAGTGGCCGGCGGGAGCAATCAGCCCCAGCATTTT. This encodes CATSRVAGGSNQPQHF. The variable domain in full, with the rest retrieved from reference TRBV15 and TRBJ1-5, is DAMVIQNPRYQVTQFGKPVTLSCSQTLNHNVMYWYQQKSSQAPKLLFHYYDKDFNNEADTPDNFQSRRPNTSFCFLDIRSPGLGDTAMYLCATSRVAGGSNQPQHFGDGTRLSIL.

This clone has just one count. CDR3 loop: CASSGRQGPDTQYF. The CDR3 DNA is TGTGCCAGCAGTGGCCGACAGGGTCCAGATACGCAGTATTTT. The V and J genes are TRBV6-1 and TRBJ2-3; 7 bases align to TRBD1. Germline assignment: CDR1 MNHNS and CDR2 SASEGT. The length of the CDR3 is 14 residues. Losses at the gene ends were 4 bases for V and 4 bases for J; bases not matched to a gene: 5.